This TCR beta chain derives from a study of cytomegalovirus exposure and HLA in healthy donors. 60 Vbeta and 13 Jbeta primers were used in PCR. The repertoire was sequenced with immunoSEQ multiplex PCR; TCRdb's copy has only in-frame clones and lacks some. The sample has 160,000 or so clones, roughly 80% seen once. Sequencing was done on a sample of PBMCs. This clonotype was sampled from a woman aged 30 to 39 in good health and CMV-seropositive.

This CDR3 reads CSVRTDRNNEQFF. The CDR3 bases are TGCAGCGTAAGGACAGACAGGAACAATGAGCAGTTCTTC. V gene TRBV29-1 combines with J gene TRBJ2-1; the D gene is possibly TRBD1 (6 bases). Germline V gene data show CDR1 as SQVTM and CDR2 as ANQGSEA. CDR3 length: 13 amino acids. V shed 6 bases and J shed 5 bases, with 14 bases lying between them.